The 25 T cell receptor beta chains below all came from one sample that was sequenced in a study of blood T cell repertoires in COVID-19. Clones were sequenced by immunoSEQ multiplex PCR, and TCRdb holds only the in-frame ones, with some missing. The repertoire holds about 190,000 clones, with approximately 86% as singletons. The sequencing sample was made of peripheral blood. These receptors were obtained from a man aged 65 to 79 with active or convalescent COVID-19.

The genes are TRBV7-8 and TRBJ2-7, with 13 bases matching TRBD2. This CDR3 comprises 20 residues. Germline assignment: CDR1 SGHVS and CDR2 FQNEAQ. The J segment lost 4 bases and the V segment lost 5 bases, leaving 20 bases of the junction unmatched. The CDR3 sequence is CASSPAEGLAGVSVRYEQYF. For the CDR3, the DNA is TGTGCCAGCAGCCCAGCGGAAGGACTAGCGGGAGTCTCTGTGCGGTACGAGCAGTACTTC.

The chain combines TRBV28 with TRBJ1-1, with a tentative D call TRBD1 (6 bases). The V gene lost 6 bases and the J gene lost 0 bases, with 11 bases spanning the gap. Germline V gives CDR1 MDHEN, CDR2 SYDVKM. This CDR3 comprises 14 residues. CDR3 bases: TGTGCCAGCAGACCAGGGGTTATGAACACTGAAGCTTTCTTT. Encoded protein: CASRPGVMNTEAFF.

This chain uses TRBV9 with TRBJ2-2, with D maybe TRBD2 (5 bases). Trimming took 3 bases from V and 5 from J, leaving 14 bases between them. Germline V gene sequence: CDR1 SGDLS, CDR2 YYNGEE. This CDR3 has 15 amino acids. The CDR3 region has the DNA TGTGCCAGCAGCGCAGATACTCTAGCTACCGGGGAGCTGTTTTTT. It encodes CASSADTLATGELFF.

V gene TRBV19 combines with J gene TRBJ1-1; 8 nucleotides agree with TRBD1. The germline gives CDR1 LNHDA, CDR2 SQIVND (reference sequence). The CDR3 has 17 amino acids. After removal of 5 bases from V and 0 bases from J, the junction contained 11 bases not matched to a gene. CDR3 DNA: TGTGCCAGTAGTGCCGGACAGGGTCGAAAGATGAACACTGAAGCTTTCTTT. Protein: CASSAGQGRKMNTEAFF.

The chain carries TRBV5-1 and TRBJ2-3; TRBD2 matches 7 bases. The CDR3 length is 16 residues. J lost 0 bases, V lost 6 bases, and 10 bases had no gene match. Germline loops: CDR1 SGHRS, CDR2 YFSETQ. The CDR3 nucleotides are TGCGCCAGCACCCAAGCGGGGCCGGCTAGCACAGATACGCAGTATTTT. It specifies CASTQAGPASTDTQYF.

This clone was found a few times. This rearrangement joins TRBV10-1 to TRBJ1-5; a weak D match, TRBD1 (5 bases). The CDR3 sequence is 12 residues long. V was cut by 10 bases and J by 4 bases, with 11 bases left in between. CDR1 WNHNN and CDR2 SYGVQD come from the germline V gene (reference sequence). DNA of the CDR3: TGCGCCACCCGACAGAATAATCAGCCCCAGCATTTT. This gives the protein CATRQNNQPQHF.

The CDR3 loop is CASSLNLGLQDRYEQYF. Here the CDR3 DNA reads TGTGCCAGCAGCCTCAACCTGGGACTACAAGATCGCTACGAGCAGTACTTC. V gene TRBV7-2 combines with J gene TRBJ2-7; TRBD2 agrees at 7 bases. The CDR3 has 17 amino acids. Germline assignment: CDR1 SGHTA and CDR2 FQGNSA. V lost 5 bases to trimming and J lost 3 bases; unmatched junction nucleotides: 16.

The chain has TRBV19 and TRBJ1-2, with TRBD1 as a possible D gene (5 bases). Trimming pared 6 bases from V and 2 bases from J, leaving 13 bases between. Germline CDR1 and CDR2: LNHDA and SQIVND (reference sequence). This CDR3 spans 14 amino acids. CDR3 bases: TGTGCCAGTAGGGGCCGGGGGAGGAACTATGGCTACACCTTC. This translates into CASRGRGRNYGYTF. The full variable domain, in which reference TRBV19 and TRBJ1-2 provide the parts outside the CDR3, is DGGITQSPKYLFRKEGQNVTLSCEQNLNHDAMYWYRQDPGQGLRLIYYSQIVNDFQKGDIAEGYSVSREKKESFPLTVTSAQKNPTAFYLCASRGRGRNYGYTFGSGTRLTVV.

The gene calls are TRBV27 and TRBJ2-1; 13 nucleotides align to TRBD2. J was trimmed by 8 bases and V by 8 bases; bases with no gene match: 9. The CDR3 loop spans 15 amino acids. CDR1 is MNHEY, CDR2 SMNVEV, per germline (reference sequence). CDR3: CASARTSGRSYEQFF. In DNA form, the CDR3 reads TGTGCCAGCGCCCGGACTAGCGGGAGAAGCTATGAGCAGTTCTTC.

V usage is TRBV4-3 and J usage is TRBJ2-1, with 9 bases fitting TRBD2. The CDR3 covers 17 residues. CDR1 is LGHNA and CDR2 is YSLEER in the germline V gene. Trimming cost V 1 base and J 3 bases; bases outside gene matches: 7. The CDR3 DNA reads as TGCGCCAGCAGCCAAGGGCCCGGGCGGGGGGGCTACAATGAGCAGTTCTTC. This codes for CASSQGPGRGGYNEQFF.

V gene TRBV6-5 combines with J gene TRBJ2-7; D is possibly TRBD2 (6 bases). There are 12 residues in the CDR3. The germline V gene encodes CDR1 MNHEY and CDR2 SVGAGI. The germline V and J ends were trimmed by 5 bases and 3 bases, with 8 bases remaining between them. Here the CDR3 DNA reads TGTGCCAGCAGTCGAGCGGGCTACGAGCAGTACTTC. It translates to CASSRAGYEQYF.

This chain uses TRBV19 with TRBJ2-3, with TRBD2 identical over 9 bases. This CDR3 region has 17 residues. Per the germline V gene, CDR1 is LNHDA and CDR2 is SQIVND (reference sequence). V lost 7 bases and J lost 2; bases outside the gene matches: 13. CDR3 DNA sequence: TGTGCCAGTAAGGATGCGGGAGGGCCTACCTACACAGATACGCAGTATTTT. Amino acid sequence: CASKDAGGPTYTDTQYF.

This clone was counted a few times. This chain joins TRBV6-2 or TRBV6-3 and TRBJ1-2; maybe TRBD1 (6 bases). This CDR3 is 14 amino acids long. CDR1 is MNHEY and CDR2 is SVGEGT in the germline V gene. Deletions cut 5 bases from V and 4 bases from J, with 14 bases between. CDR3 residues: CASSITTGIYGYTF. The CDR3 DNA follows: TGTGCCAGCAGTATAACCACAGGGATCTATGGCTACACCTTC.

V is TRBV5-6 and J is TRBJ2-3, with TRBD2 as a possible D gene (5 bases). The CDR3 sequence is 16 residues long. V lost 4 bases to trimming and J lost 4 bases, with 19 bases between them. Germline assignment: CDR1 SGHDT and CDR2 YYEEEE. CDR3 residues: CASSPVAGFGSDTQYF. CDR3 DNA: TGTGCCAGCAGCCCGGTCGCGGGTTTTGGGTCAGATACGCAGTATTTT.

This clone was picked up one time. CDR3 protein: CASSRTSGRGYNEQFF. DNA of the CDR3: TGTGCCAGCAGCAGGACTAGCGGGAGGGGGTACAATGAGCAGTTCTTC. The gene calls are TRBV9 and TRBJ2-1; TRBD2 aligns across 15 bases. The CDR3 is 16 residues long. V trimming: 4 bases; J trimming: 4 bases; junction bases outside the gene matches: 3. Germline values: CDR1 SGDLS, CDR2 YYNGEE. The full variable domain, rest sourced from reference TRBV9 and TRBJ2-1, is DSGVTQTPKHLITATGQRVTLRCSPRSGDLSVYWYQQSLDQGLQFLIQYYNGEERAKGNILERFSAQQFPDLHSELNLSSLELGDSALYFCASSRTSGRGYNEQFFGPGTRLTVL.

This sequence joins TRBV29-1 and TRBJ2-3; TRBD2 matches 9 bases. CDR1 SQVTM and CDR2 ANQGSEA come from the germline V gene. The CDR3 has 15 residues. After removal of 3 bases from V and 1 base from J, the junction contained 5 bases not matched to a gene. The CDR3 loop is CSVDETSGRTDTQYF. As DNA, the CDR3 is TGCAGCGTTGACGAGACTAGCGGACGCACAGATACGCAGTATTTT.

The gene calls are TRBV30 and TRBJ1-2, with 8 bases aligning to TRBD1. Trimming took 5 bases from V and 13 from J; bases not matched to a gene: 12. CDR3 length: 12 residues. CDR1 GTSNPN and CDR2 SVGIG come from the germline V gene (reference sequence). CDR3 sequence (DNA): TGTGCCTGGGCAAAAACGGACAGGGCGCCCACCTTC. Protein: CAWAKTDRAPTF.

The V call is TRBV5-1, the J call TRBJ2-4; maybe TRBD2 (5 bases). The CDR3 has 14 amino acids. The germline CDR1 and CDR2 sequences are SGHRS and YFSETQ. The V end was cut by 4 bases, the J end by 4 bases, with 12 bases between. Written as DNA, the CDR3 is TGCGCCAGCAGCCCCAGTGGGAGTAAAAACATTCAGTACTTC. As protein: CASSPSGSKNIQYF.

V is TRBV20-1 and J is TRBJ2-3; TRBD1 matches 8 bases. The CDR3 loop spans 15 amino acids. J gave up 4 bases and V 3 bases, and 9 bases lay outside the gene matches. The germline CDR1 and CDR2 sequences are DFQATT and SNEGSKA (reference sequence). This CDR3 reads CSASRGRGQSDTQYF. Written as DNA, the CDR3 is TGCAGTGCTAGTCGGGGCAGGGGGCAATCAGATACGCAGTATTTT.

The chain is built from TRBV6-1 and TRBJ1-5; 7 bases match TRBD1. The CDR3 is 17 residues long. CDR1 and CDR2 (germline): MNHNS, SASEGT. The junction had 11 bases not matched to a gene; V was cut back by 0 bases and J by 6 bases. For the CDR3, the DNA is TGTGCCAGCAGTGAAGCAAATACTCGACAGGGCGGTCAGCCCCAGCATTTT. This sequence encodes CASSEANTRQGGQPQHF.

This chain joins TRBV7-2 and TRBJ2-2; a weak D match, TRBD2 (7 bases). Trimming removed 0 bases at V and 5 bases at J, with 13 bases between. This CDR3 is 16 amino acids long. Looked up from germline, CDR1 is SGHTA and CDR2 is FQGNSA. The CDR3 nucleotides read TGTGCCAGCAGCTTAGCAGGGGGGGCTGTAACCGGGGAGCTGTTTTTT. It encodes CASSLAGGAVTGELFF.

V and J are TRBV6-5 and TRBJ1-3; perhaps TRBD1 as D (6 bases). CDR1 is MNHEY and CDR2 is SVGAGI in the germline V gene. This CDR3 has 15 amino acids. Trimming took 6 bases from V and 0 from J, leaving 12 bases between them. CDR3 amino acids: CASRSTGSSGNTIYF. CDR3 DNA: TGTGCCAGCAGGAGTACAGGGAGCTCTGGAAACACCATATATTTT.

This clone appeared a single time. The chain employs TRBV7-2 and TRBJ1-1; TRBD1 is a possible D gene (6 bases). The germline V and J ends were trimmed by 3 bases and 1 base, with 9 bases remaining between them. The CDR3 runs 14 residues. The germline V gene has CDR1 SGHTA and CDR2 FQGNSA. The DNA for the CDR3 is TGTGCCAGCAGCTTTGGGGGCCCGAACACTGAAGCTTTCTTT. This sequence encodes CASSFGGPNTEAFF.

The gene calls are TRBV6-5 and TRBJ1-1; TRBD1 matches 8 bases. With 4 bases clipped from V and 10 bases from J, the junction kept 8 bases outside the gene matches. CDR3 length: 13 amino acids. In germline, CDR1 is MNHEY, CDR2 SVGAGI. CDR3: CASSLMGGQGAFF. CDR3 coding DNA: TGTGCCAGCAGTTTGATGGGTGGACAGGGAGCTTTCTTT.

V and J are TRBV6-2 or TRBV6-3 and TRBJ1-5, with 8 bases lining up with TRBD1. Germline V gene data show CDR1 as MNHEY and CDR2 as SVGEGT. The CDR3 contains 17 residues. Trimming removed 2 bases from V and 3 bases from J; junction bases left unmatched: 9. CDR3 coding DNA: TGTGCCAGCAGTTACCCGACCGGACAGGGATTCAATCAGCCCCAGCATTTT. It yields the protein CASSYPTGQGFNQPQHF.